This T cell receptor (beta chain) was sequenced in a study of tumor T cells in aggressive B-cell lymphoma. V dropped 5 bases and J dropped 1 base, with 11 bases sitting between them. The germline V gene encodes CDR1 SEHNR and CDR2 FQNEAQ (reference sequence). The CDR3 runs 14 residues. This clone was counted between two and nine times. The assay was immunoSEQ multiplex PCR, and TCRdb's table has in-frame clones only and misses some. The repertoire holds 10,000 or so clones, with approximately 91% as singletons. Specimen: tumor tissue. The TCR comes from an adult with diffuse large B cell lymphoma. The chain combines TRBV7-9 with TRBJ1-1, with a weak D call TRBD1 (6 bases). CDR3 protein: CASSLGGQNTEAFF. The CDR3 coding sequence is TGTGCCAGCAGCCTGGGGGGGCAGAACACTGAAGCTTTCTTT. Filled out from reference TRBV7-9 and TRBJ1-1, the complete variable domain reads DTGVSQNPRHKITKRGQNVTFRCDPISEHNRLYWYRQTLGQGPEFLTYFQNEAQLEKSRLLSDRFSAERPKGSFSTLEIQRTEQGDSAMYLCASSLGGQNTEAFFGQGTRLTVV.